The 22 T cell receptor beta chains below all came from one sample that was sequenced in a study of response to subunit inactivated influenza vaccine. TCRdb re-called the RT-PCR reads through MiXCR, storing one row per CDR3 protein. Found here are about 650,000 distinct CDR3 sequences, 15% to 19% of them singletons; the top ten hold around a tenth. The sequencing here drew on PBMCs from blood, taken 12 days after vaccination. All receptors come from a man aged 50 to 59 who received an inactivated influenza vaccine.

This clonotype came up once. CDR3 residues: CASSAAGATYEQYF. DNA of the CDR3: TGCGCCAGCAGTGCCGCGGGGGCGACCTACGAGCAGTACTTC. The gene calls are TRBV10-1 and TRBJ2-7; tentative D call: TRBD2 (7 bases). The ends were cut back, 4 bases at V and 2 bases at J, with 12 bases in the middle. This CDR3 is built from 14 residues. Germline V CDR1 and CDR2: WNHNN, SYGVQD (reference sequence).

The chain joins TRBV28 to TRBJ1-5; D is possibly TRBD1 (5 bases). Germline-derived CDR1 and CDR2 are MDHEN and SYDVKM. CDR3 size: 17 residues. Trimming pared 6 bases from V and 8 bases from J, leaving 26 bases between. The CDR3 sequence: CASRPRDSFWGREPQHF. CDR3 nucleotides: TGTGCCAGCAGGCCACGTGACAGTTTCTGGGGCCGGGAGCCCCAGCATTTT.

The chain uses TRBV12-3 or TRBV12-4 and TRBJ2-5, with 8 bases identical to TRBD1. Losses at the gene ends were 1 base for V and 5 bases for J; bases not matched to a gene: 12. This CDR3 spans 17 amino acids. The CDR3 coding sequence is TGTGCCAGCAGTTTAGTTGCGCGTACAGGGGGTTGGGAGACCCAGTACTTC. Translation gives CASSLVARTGGWETQYF.

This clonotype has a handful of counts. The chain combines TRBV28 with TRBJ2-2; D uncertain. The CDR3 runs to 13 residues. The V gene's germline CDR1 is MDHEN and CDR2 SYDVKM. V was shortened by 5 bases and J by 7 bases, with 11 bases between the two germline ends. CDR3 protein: CASSRGRGGELFF. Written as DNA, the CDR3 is TGTGCCAGCAGTCGAGGACGTGGCGGGGAGCTGTTTTTT.

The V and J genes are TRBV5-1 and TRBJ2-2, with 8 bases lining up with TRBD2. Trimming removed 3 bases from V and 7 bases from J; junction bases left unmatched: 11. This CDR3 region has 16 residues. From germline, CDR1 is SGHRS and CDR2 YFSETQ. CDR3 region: CASSSGGDPQGGELFF. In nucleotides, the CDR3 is TGCGCCAGCAGCTCCGGGGGGGATCCCCAAGGCGGGGAGCTGTTTTTT. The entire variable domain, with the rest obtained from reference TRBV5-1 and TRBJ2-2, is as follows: KAGVTQTPRYLIKTRGQQVTLSCSPISGHRSVSWYQQTPGQGLQFLFEYFSETQRNKGNFPGRFSGRQFSNSRSEMNVSTLELGDSALYLCASSSGGDPQGGELFFGEGSRLTVL.

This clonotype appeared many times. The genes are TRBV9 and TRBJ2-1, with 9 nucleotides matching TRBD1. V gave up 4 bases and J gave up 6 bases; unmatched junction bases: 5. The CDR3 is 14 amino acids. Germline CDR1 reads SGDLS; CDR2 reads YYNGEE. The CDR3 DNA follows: TGTGCCAGCAGCCCCGTGACAGGGGGCAATGAGCAGTTCTTC. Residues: CASSPVTGGNEQFF.

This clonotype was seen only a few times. For the CDR3, the DNA is TGCAGTGCTCAACGATCGGAAAGCAGCACAGATACGCAGTATTTT. Its translation is CSAQRSESSTDTQYF. The V and J genes are TRBV20-1 and TRBJ2-3; no reliable D call. V was cut by 5 bases and J by 0 bases, with 15 bases left in between. The germline gives CDR1 DFQATT, CDR2 SNEGSKA (reference sequence). This CDR3 comprises 15 residues.

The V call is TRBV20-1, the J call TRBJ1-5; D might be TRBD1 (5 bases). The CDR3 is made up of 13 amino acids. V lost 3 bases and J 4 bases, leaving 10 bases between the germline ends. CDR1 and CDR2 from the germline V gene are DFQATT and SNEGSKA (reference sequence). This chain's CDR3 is CSASLGVNQPQHF. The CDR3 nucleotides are TGCAGTGCTAGCTTGGGGGTGAATCAGCCCCAGCATTTT.

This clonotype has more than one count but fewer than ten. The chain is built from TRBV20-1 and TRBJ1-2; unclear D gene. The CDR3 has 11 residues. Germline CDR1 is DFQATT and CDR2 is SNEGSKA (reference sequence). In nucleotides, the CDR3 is TGCGGTGGTATCTCCTCTTATGGCTACACCTTC. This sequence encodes CGGISSYGYTF.

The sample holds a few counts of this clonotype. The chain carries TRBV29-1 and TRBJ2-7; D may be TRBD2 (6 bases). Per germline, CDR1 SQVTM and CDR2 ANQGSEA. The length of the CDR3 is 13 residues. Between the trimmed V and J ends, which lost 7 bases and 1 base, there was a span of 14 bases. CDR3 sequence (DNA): TGCAGCGCATACGGGGGTATGTCCTACGAGCAGTACTTC. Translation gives CSAYGGMSYEQYF.

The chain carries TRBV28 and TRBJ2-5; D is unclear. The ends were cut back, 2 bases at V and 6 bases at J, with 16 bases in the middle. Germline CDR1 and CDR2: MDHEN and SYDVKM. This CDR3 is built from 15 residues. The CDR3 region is CASSLGQQGKKTQYF. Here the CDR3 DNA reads TGTGCCAGCAGTTTAGGGCAGCAAGGCAAAAAGACCCAGTACTTC.

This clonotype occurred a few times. Here the CDR3 reads CSVDRIGSYEQYF. DNA of the CDR3: TGCAGCGTTGACCGAATCGGCTCCTACGAGCAGTACTTC. V and J are TRBV29-1 and TRBJ2-7; D remains ambiguous. Per the germline V gene, CDR1 is SQVTM and CDR2 is ANQGSEA. Trimming took 3 bases from V and 0 from J, leaving 9 bases between them. This CDR3 comprises 13 residues.

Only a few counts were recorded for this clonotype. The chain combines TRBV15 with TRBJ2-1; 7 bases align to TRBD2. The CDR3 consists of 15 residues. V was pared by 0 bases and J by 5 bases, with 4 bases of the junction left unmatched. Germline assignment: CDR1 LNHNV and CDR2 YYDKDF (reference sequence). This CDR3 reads CATSREREPHNEQFF. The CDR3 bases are TGTGCCACCAGCAGAGAGCGGGAGCCCCACAATGAGCAGTTCTTC. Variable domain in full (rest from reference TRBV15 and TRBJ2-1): DAMVIQNPRYQVTQFGKPVTLSCSQTLNHNVMYWYQQKSSQAPKLLFHYYDKDFNNEADTPDNFQSRRPNTSFCFLDIRSPGLGDTAMYLCATSREREPHNEQFFGPGTRLTVL.

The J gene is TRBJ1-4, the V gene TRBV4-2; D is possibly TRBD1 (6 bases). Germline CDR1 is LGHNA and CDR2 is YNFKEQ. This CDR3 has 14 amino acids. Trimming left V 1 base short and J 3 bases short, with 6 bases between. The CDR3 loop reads CASSQGTANEKLFF. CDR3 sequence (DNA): TGTGCCAGCAGCCAAGGGACAGCTAATGAAAAACTGTTTTTT.

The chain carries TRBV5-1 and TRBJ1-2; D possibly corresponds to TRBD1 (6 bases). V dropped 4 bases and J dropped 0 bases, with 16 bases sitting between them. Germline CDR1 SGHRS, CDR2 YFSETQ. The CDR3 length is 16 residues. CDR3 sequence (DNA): TGCGCCAGCAGCATTGACAGGACTCCTACTAACTATGGCTACACCTTC. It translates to CASSIDRTPTNYGYTF.

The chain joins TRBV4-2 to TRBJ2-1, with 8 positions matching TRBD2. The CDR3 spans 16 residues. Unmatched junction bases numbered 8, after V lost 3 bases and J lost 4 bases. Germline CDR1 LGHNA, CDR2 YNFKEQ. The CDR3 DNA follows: TGTGCCAGCAGCCAGGATAATAGCGGGGCATACAATGAGCAGTTCTTC. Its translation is CASSQDNSGAYNEQFF.

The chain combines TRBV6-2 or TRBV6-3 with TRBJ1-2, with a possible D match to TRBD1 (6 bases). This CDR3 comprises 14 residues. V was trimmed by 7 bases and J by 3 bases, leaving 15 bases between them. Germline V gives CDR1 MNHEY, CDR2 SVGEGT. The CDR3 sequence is CASINTGSDYGYTF. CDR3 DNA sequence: TGTGCCAGCATCAACACAGGGAGCGACTATGGCTACACCTTC.

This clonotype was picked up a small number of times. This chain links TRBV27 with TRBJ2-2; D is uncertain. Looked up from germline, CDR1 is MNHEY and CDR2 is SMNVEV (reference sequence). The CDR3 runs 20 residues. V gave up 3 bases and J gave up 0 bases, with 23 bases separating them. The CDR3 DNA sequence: TGTGCCAGCAGTTTGCGTAGTCTTAGCATACCGAGGCCGAACACCGGGGAGCTGTTTTTT. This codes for CASSLRSLSIPRPNTGELFF.

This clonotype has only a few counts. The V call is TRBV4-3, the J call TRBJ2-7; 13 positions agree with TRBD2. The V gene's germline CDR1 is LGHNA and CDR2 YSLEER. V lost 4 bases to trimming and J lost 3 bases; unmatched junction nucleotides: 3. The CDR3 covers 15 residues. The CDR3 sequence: CASSPGLAGRYEQYF. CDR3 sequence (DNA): TGCGCCAGCAGCCCGGGACTAGCGGGACGCTACGAGCAGTACTTC.

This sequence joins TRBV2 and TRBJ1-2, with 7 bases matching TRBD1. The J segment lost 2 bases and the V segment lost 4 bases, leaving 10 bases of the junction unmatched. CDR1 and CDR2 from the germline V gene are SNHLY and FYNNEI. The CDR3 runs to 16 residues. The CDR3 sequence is CASSGRPGTDNYGYTF. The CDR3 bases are TGTGCCAGCAGTGGACGCCCCGGGACAGACAACTATGGCTACACCTTC.

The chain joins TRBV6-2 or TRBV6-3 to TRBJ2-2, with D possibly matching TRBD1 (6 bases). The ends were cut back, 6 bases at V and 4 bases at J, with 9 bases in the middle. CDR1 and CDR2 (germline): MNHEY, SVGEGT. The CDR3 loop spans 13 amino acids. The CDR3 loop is CASRIRGTGELFF. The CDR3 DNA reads TGTGCCAGCAGAATCAGGGGCACCGGGGAGCTGTTTTTT.

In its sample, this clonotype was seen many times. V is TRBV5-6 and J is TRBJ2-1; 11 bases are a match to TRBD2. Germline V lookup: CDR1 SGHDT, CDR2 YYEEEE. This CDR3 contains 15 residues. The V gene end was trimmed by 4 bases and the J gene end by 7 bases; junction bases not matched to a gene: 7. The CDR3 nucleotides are TGTGCCAGCAGCGTCACTAGCGGGAGAAGGAATGAGCAGTTCTTC. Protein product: CASSVTSGRRNEQFF.